The 7 T cell receptor beta chains given below trace back to one sample, sequenced in a study of blood T cell repertoires in COVID-19. TCRdb's table, derived via immunoSEQ multiplex PCR, lists solely in-frame clones and lacks some. Altogether about 160,000 clones are present, 65% to 85% being singletons, with the ten largest covering under 3.5%. Specimen: peripheral blood. The receptors originated from a woman aged 60-70 years with acute or convalescent COVID-19.

The J gene is TRBJ2-7, the V gene TRBV7-3; TRBD1 matches 8 bases. V shed 6 bases and J 3 bases; nucleotides not matched to a gene: 7. CDR1 and CDR2 from the germline V gene are SGHTA and FQGTGA. This CDR3 has 14 residues. CDR3 DNA: TGTGCCAGCAGTGCAGGGGGCCCAAACTACGAGCAGTACTTC. It specifies CASSAGGPNYEQYF.

The rearrangement joins TRBV3-1 (or the pseudogene TRBV3-2) to TRBJ2-1, with TRBD2 identical over 9 bases. V was pared by 5 bases and J by 0 bases, with 8 bases of the junction left unmatched. Germline V gene lookup returns CDR1 LGHDT and CDR2 YNNKEL (reference sequence). The CDR3 loop spans 17 amino acids. This CDR3 is CASSDTVSGGSYNEQFF. In DNA, the CDR3 is TGTGCCAGCAGCGACACCGTTAGCGGGGGCTCCTACAATGAGCAGTTCTTC.

This clone was seen a handful of times. The chain joins TRBV5-4 to TRBJ1-1, with D hard to call. Germline V gene data show CDR1 as SGHNT and CDR2 as YYREEE (reference sequence). This CDR3 comprises 15 residues. The V end lost 5 bases, the J end lost 2 bases, and 16 bases lay between the germline ends. The CDR3 sequence is CASRGKGDPNTEAFF. The CDR3 DNA is TGTGCCAGCAGGGGGAAGGGAGATCCAAACACTGAAGCTTTCTTT.

V and J are TRBV5-4 and TRBJ1-2; D not certain. Germline assignment: CDR1 SGHNT and CDR2 YYREEE (reference sequence). There are 12 residues in the CDR3. V was trimmed by 0 bases and J by 8 bases, leaving 8 bases between them. CDR3: CASSLDSYGYTF. As DNA, the CDR3 is TGTGCCAGCAGCTTGGACAGCTACGGCTACACCTTC.

The chain carries TRBV7-9 and TRBJ1-3, with TRBD1 matching over 7 bases. Germline CDR1 is SEHNR and CDR2 is FQNEAQ (reference sequence). CDR3 length equals 17 residues. The trim removed 4 bases at V and 4 bases at J, leaving 13 bases unmatched. CDR3 loop: CASSSLLRQGGGNTIYF. In DNA, the CDR3 is TGTGCCAGCAGCTCCCTACTTCGACAGGGTGGAGGAAACACCATATATTTT.

The chain carries TRBV7-2 and TRBJ2-5, with 7 bases fitting TRBD2. The germline gives CDR1 SGHTA, CDR2 FQGNSA. Trimming removed 1 base from V and 0 bases from J; junction bases left unmatched: 5. The CDR3 length is 16 residues. CDR3 DNA: TGTGCCAGCAGCTTAGGGAGCGGGATGTACCAAGAGACCCAGTACTTC. This gives the protein CASSLGSGMYQETQYF.

The chain links TRBV4-2 to TRBJ1-1, with 11 bases aligning to TRBD1. Germline CDR1 and CDR2: LGHNA and YNFKEQ. This CDR3 is built from 16 residues. Trimming removed 4 bases from V and 4 bases from J; junction bases left unmatched: 8. In DNA, the CDR3 is TGTGCCAGCAGCCCACGGACAGGGGGCCCGAGCACTGAAGCTTTCTTT. It specifies CASSPRTGGPSTEAFF.